One sample yielded the 8 T cell receptor beta chains listed below, sequenced in a study of shared clonotypes between healthy human individuals. Only in-frame clones appear in the TCRdb table, and some are missing; sequencing was by immunoSEQ multiplex PCR. The table shows 2 million to 3 million clones, with approximately 94% occurring only once. Sequencing was done on a sample of naive CD4+ T cells from PBMCs. Subset given: CD45RA+ positively selected. The receptors were gathered from a man between 18 and 29 years old in good health. Some clones in this sample may be carry-over from other donors' samples.

This sequence joins TRBV11-3 and TRBJ2-1; 9 bases match TRBD1. Looked up from germline, CDR1 is SGHNT and CDR2 is YENEEA. Unmatched junction bases numbered 15, after V lost 5 bases and J lost 10 bases. This CDR3 contains 16 residues. The CDR3 bases are TGTGCCAGCAGCCTGGGGTGGGGACAGGGTTTAGGGGAGCAGTTCTTC. It is translated as CASSLGWGQGLGEQFF.

V gene TRBV5-6 combines with J gene TRBJ1-5; D is perhaps TRBD1 (5 bases). From germline, CDR1 is SGHDT and CDR2 YYEEEE. The CDR3 spans 16 residues. V lost 4 bases to trimming and J lost 2 bases, with 16 bases between them. CDR3 protein: CASSRGVAGRNQPQHF. The DNA for the CDR3 is TGTGCCAGCAGCCGGGGGGTTGCAGGGCGCAATCAGCCCCAGCATTTT.

V and J are TRBV7-8 and TRBJ2-1; 8 nucleotides match TRBD2. J lost 10 bases, V lost 5 bases, and 4 bases had no gene match. CDR1 and CDR2 from the germline V gene are SGHVS and FQNEAQ. The CDR3 consists of 12 residues. The DNA of the CDR3 is TGTGCCAGCAGCGGACGGACTAGCGAGCAGTTCTTC. Its translation is CASSGRTSEQFF.

The gene calls are TRBV28 and TRBJ1-5, with unresolved D. Germline loops: CDR1 MDHEN, CDR2 SYDVKM. Deletions cut 3 bases from V and 1 base from J, with 10 bases between. The length of the CDR3 is 15 residues. The CDR3 DNA is TGTGCCAGCAGTTTCCACGACCCCAGCAATCAGCCCCAGCATTTT. Translated: CASSFHDPSNQPQHF.

The genes are TRBV7-9 and TRBJ2-7, with D tentatively TRBD2 (6 bases). Trimming left V 2 bases short and J 4 bases short, with 12 bases between. The CDR3 spans 14 residues. Germline CDR1 and CDR2: SEHNR and FQNEAQ (reference sequence). In nucleotides, the CDR3 is TGTGCCAGCAGCTTATCCGCGGGAAAGTACGAGCAGTACTTC. Translated, it gives CASSLSAGKYEQYF.

In the case of this clone: Other DNA variants within this sample encode the same CDR3. The chain joins TRBV15 to TRBJ1-4; D may be TRBD1 (5 bases). This CDR3 region has 15 residues. Germline CDR1 is LNHNV and CDR2 is YYDKDF (reference sequence). Trimming stripped 3 bases from V and 0 bases from J, with 8 bases between. In DNA form, the CDR3 reads TGTGCCACCAGCAGGGGGGGGGCAACTAATGAAAAACTGTTTTTT. It specifies CATSRGGATNEKLFF.

The rearrangement links TRBV28 to TRBJ2-3; D is uncertain. The germline V gene has CDR1 MDHEN and CDR2 SYDVKM. V lost 1 base and J lost 1, with 9 bases in between. This CDR3 is 15 amino acids long. CDR3 protein: CASSLSAGRTDTQYF. As DNA, the CDR3 is TGTGCCAGCAGTTTATCGGCAGGCCGCACAGATACGCAGTATTTT. Variable domain in full (rest from reference TRBV28 and TRBJ2-3): DVKVTQSSRYLVKRTGEKVFLECVQDMDHENMFWYRQDPGLGLRLIYFSYDVKMKEKGDIPEGYSVSREKKERFSLILESASTNQTSMYLCASSLSAGRTDTQYFGPGTRLTVL.

This chain uses TRBV28 with TRBJ2-5; TRBD2 agrees at 8 bases. The V segment lost 4 bases and the J segment 0 bases; nucleotides outside the gene matches: 10. Germline CDR1 is MDHEN and CDR2 is SYDVKM. The CDR3 totals 17 residues. The CDR3 DNA reads as TGTGCCAGCAGTTCGCCGGCGGGGGGAGGGTACCAAGAGACCCAGTACTTC. Its translation is CASSSPAGGGYQETQYF.